This TCR beta chain was sequenced in a study of cytotoxic CD8 clonotypes in ibrutinib-treated CLL. Study-level background: Within the patient group, 11 were relapsed/refractory and over 14 treatment-naive, and some 17 were IGHV unmutated.

V dropped 1 base and J dropped 4 bases, with 5 bases sitting between them. Germline CDR1 and CDR2: SNHLY and FYNNEI. The CDR3 is 13 amino acids. Produced via immunoSEQ multiplex PCR; TCRdb's table is partial and in-frame only. The sample lists about 92,000 clones, roughly four fifths occurring once. As concerns this clone: The same CDR3 can be traced to other DNA sequences in this sample.

The sequencing here drew on PBMCs, taken after 24 months of ibrutinib treatment. The source of this sequence is a human donor with chronic lymphocytic leukemia. The chain links TRBV2 to TRBJ1-5, with D unclear. CDR3 DNA: TGTGCCAGCAGTGAAGGACCAAATCAGCCCCAGCATTTT. Residues: CASSEGPNQPQHF.